Listed below are T cell receptor beta chains from one sample, sequenced in a study of T cell responses to AZD1222 COVID-19 vaccine. TCRdb's copy holds only in-frame clones and misses some; the assay was immunoSEQ multiplex PCR. The data contain 97,000 or so clones, more than 85% of them singletons. This specimen was peripheral blood, taken 28 days after the second AZD1222 dose. The receptors shown here come from an adult who received the AZD1222 COVID-19 vaccine. Each CDR3 is given with its conserved first and last residue. Each record gives: D gene, J gene, clone size, V gene, CDR3 protein, CDR3 DNA. The D gene is left open where the match is weak. Size tells how often a clone was seen (once, few, many) or the class of an expanded clone, and some rows leave it out.

NA	TRBJ1-2	NA	TRBV6-5	CASVTRGLNYGYTF	TGTGCCAGCGTTACACGGGGCCTTAACTATGGCTACACCTTC
TRBD2	TRBJ2-7	NA	TRBV6-5	CASSPTRGGAGMQYF	TGTGCCAGCAGTCCAACTCGCGGGGGGGCCGGGATGCAGTACTTC
TRBD2	TRBJ2-5	few	TRBV30	CAWSGLAGDQETQYF	TGTGCCTGGAGCGGACTAGCGGGAGACCAAGAGACCCAGTACTTC
TRBD2	TRBJ2-3	once	TRBV11-2	CASSFLLGLAGEGTDTQYF	TGTGCCAGCAGCTTTTTGTTAGGACTAGCGGGAGAAGGCACAGATACGCAGTATTTT
TRBD2	TRBJ2-5	NA	TRBV7-2	CASRRLAVETQYF	TGTGCCAGCAGACGACTAGCGGTGGAGACCCAGTACTTC
NA	TRBJ2-7	NA	TRBV5-4	CASSFGGRTYEQYF	TGTGCCAGCAGCTTCGGGGGACGCACCTACGAGCAGTACTTC
NA	TRBJ2-3	NA	TRBV24-1	CATSDLPTDTQYF	TGTGCCACCAGTGATTTACCCACAGATACGCAGTATTTT
TRBD2	TRBJ2-1	NA	TRBV28	CASRQSTLADYNEQFF	TGTGCCAGCAGGCAAAGTACCCTAGCGGACTACAATGAGCAGTTCTTC
NA	TRBJ1-6	NA	TRBV6-5	CASSVPVTHNSPLHF	TGTGCCAGCAGCGTCCCGGTGACACATAATTCACCCCTCCACTTT
NA	TRBJ1-1	NA	TRBV19	CASSIAAQVNTEAFF	TGTGCCAGTAGTATAGCGGCACAGGTGAACACTGAAGCTTTCTTT
NA	TRBJ1-1	NA	TRBV6-2/TRBV6-3	CASSYSIGDTEAFF	TGTGCCAGCAGTTACTCGATCGGGGACACTGAAGCTTTCTTT
NA	TRBJ1-2	NA	TRBV27	CASSRSPGFSYGYTF	TGTGCCAGCAGTCGAAGCCCAGGGTTTAGCTATGGCTACACCTTC
NA	TRBJ2-7	NA	TRBV9	CASSVGGEQYF	TGTGCCAGCAGCGTAGGAGGCGAGCAGTACTTC
TRBD2	TRBJ2-3	NA	TRBV10-2	CASSEHGVAGGADTQYF	TGCGCCAGCAGTGAGCATGGGGTAGCGGGAGGGGCGGATACGCAGTATTTT
NA	TRBJ1-1	NA	TRBV30	CACHNTEAFF	TGTGCCTGCCATAACACTGAAGCTTTCTTT
NA	TRBJ1-1	NA	TRBV7-2	CASSLTRGNTEAFF	TGTGCCAGCAGCTTAACCAGGGGGAACACTGAAGCTTTCTTT
NA	TRBJ2-7	NA	TRBV10-2	CASKGSYEQYF	TGCGCCAGCAAGGGCAGCTACGAGCAGTACTTC
TRBD2	TRBJ2-7	NA	TRBV5-1	CASSFGEGRHEQYF	TGCGCCAGCAGCTTCGGGGAGGGCCGGCACGAGCAGTACTTC
TRBD2	TRBJ2-7	NA	TRBV28	CASSFGPPAGATYEQYF	TGTGCCAGCAGTTTCGGGCCCCCAGCGGGAGCGACCTACGAGCAGTACTTC
TRBD1	TRBJ1-4	NA	TRBV15	CATSSGDRGNEKLFF	TGTGCCACCAGCAGCGGCGACAGGGGGAATGAAAAACTGTTTTTT
TRBD1	TRBJ2-7	NA	TRBV13	CASSPPRGHERYEQYF	TGTGCCAGCAGCCCCCCCAGGGGGCACGAACGCTACGAGCAGTACTTC
NA	TRBJ2-5	NA	TRBV7-7	CASSLGGGGSGKTQYF	TGTGCCAGCAGCTTAGGGGGAGGAGGGAGTGGGAAGACCCAGTACTTC
NA	TRBJ2-2	NA	TRBV5-1	CASSLHMFDGELFF	TGCGCCAGCAGCTTGCATATGTTCGACGGGGAGCTGTTTTTT
NA	TRBJ2-7	NA	TRBV28	CASSSGTGYEQYF	TGTGCCAGCAGCTCGGGGACTGGCTACGAGCAGTACTTC
NA	TRBJ1-2	NA	TRBV7-3	CASSLLPQARYGYTF	TGTGCCAGCAGCTTACTTCCTCAAGCGCGCTATGGCTACACCTTC
TRBD1	TRBJ2-2	NA	TRBV7-7	CASSSTGARTGELFF	TGTGCTAGCAGTTCGACAGGGGCGCGCACCGGGGAGCTGTTTTTT
TRBD1	TRBJ1-2	NA	TRBV28	CASSPRGTALEGEGYTF	TGTGCCAGCAGCCCAAGGGGGACAGCCTTGGAAGGCGAGGGCTACACCTTC
NA	TRBJ2-7	NA	TRBV7-8	CASSSRRDGPYEQYF	TGTGCCAGCAGCTCCCGCCGGGACGGTCCTTACGAGCAGTACTTC
TRBD2	TRBJ2-3	NA	TRBV7-9	CASSMTSGTTDTQYF	TGTGCCAGCAGCATGACTAGCGGGACCACAGATACGCAGTATTTT
NA	TRBJ1-5	NA	TRBV27	CASSYSNQPQHF	TGTGCCAGCAGTTATAGCAATCAGCCCCAGCATTTT
NA	TRBJ2-3	once	TRBV7-8	CASSLEPVDTQYF	TGTGCCAGCAGCCTGGAACCAGTAGATACGCAGTATTTT
NA	TRBJ1-6	NA	TRBV6-5	CASSYRPGEDSPLHF	TGTGCCAGCAGTTACCGGCCCGGTGAAGATTCACCCCTCCACTTT